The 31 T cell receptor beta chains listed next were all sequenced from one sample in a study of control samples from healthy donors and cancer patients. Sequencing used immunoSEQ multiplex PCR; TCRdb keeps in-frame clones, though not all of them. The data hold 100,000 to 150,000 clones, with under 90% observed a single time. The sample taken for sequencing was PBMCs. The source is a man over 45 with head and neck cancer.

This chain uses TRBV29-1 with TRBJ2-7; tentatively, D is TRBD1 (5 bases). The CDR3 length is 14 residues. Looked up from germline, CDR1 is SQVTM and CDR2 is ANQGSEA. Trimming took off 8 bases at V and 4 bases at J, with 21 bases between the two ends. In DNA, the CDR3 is TGCAGCACAGGTGGCCGTCCGCCCCTGTACGAGCAGTACTTC. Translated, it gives CSTGGRPPLYEQYF.

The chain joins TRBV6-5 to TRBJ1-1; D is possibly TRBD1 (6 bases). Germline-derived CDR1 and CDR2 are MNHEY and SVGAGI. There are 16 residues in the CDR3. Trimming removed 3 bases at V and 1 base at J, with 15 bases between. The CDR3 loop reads CASSYGVGGQNTEAFF. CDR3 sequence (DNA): TGTGCCAGCAGTTATGGCGTGGGGGGGCAGAACACTGAAGCTTTCTTT.

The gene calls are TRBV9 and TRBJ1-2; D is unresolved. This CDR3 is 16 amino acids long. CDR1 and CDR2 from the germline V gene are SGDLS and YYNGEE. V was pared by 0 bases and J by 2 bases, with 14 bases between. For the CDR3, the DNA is TGTGCCAGCAGCGTAGGAGGGTTAAGCTCCAACTATGGCTACACCTTC. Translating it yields CASSVGGLSSNYGYTF.

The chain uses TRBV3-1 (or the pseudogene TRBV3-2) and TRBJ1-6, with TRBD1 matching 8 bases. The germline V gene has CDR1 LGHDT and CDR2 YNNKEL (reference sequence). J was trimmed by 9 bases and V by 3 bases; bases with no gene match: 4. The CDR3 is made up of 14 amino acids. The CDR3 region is CASSQDRARSPLHF. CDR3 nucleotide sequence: TGTGCCAGCAGCCAGGACAGGGCACGTTCACCCCTCCACTTT.

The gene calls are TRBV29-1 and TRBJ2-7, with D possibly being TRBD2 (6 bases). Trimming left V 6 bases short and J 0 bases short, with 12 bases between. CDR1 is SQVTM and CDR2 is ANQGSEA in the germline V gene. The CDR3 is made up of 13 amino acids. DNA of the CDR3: TGCAGCGTCTCATCACTAGCCTCCTACGAGCAGTACTTC. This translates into CSVSSLASYEQYF.

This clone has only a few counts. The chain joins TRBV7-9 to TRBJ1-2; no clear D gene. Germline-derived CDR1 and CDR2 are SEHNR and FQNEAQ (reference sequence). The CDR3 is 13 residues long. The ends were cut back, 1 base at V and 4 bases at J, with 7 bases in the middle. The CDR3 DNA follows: TGTGCCAGCAGCTTAGTGCCGGGCTATGGCTACACCTTC. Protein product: CASSLVPGYGYTF.

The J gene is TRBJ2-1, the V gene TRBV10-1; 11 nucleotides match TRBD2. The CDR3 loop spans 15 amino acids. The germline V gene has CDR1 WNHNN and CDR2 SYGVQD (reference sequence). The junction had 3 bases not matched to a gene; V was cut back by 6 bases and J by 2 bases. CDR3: CASSVGLAAYNEQFF. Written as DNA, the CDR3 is TGCGCCAGCAGCGTGGGACTAGCGGCCTACAATGAGCAGTTCTTC.

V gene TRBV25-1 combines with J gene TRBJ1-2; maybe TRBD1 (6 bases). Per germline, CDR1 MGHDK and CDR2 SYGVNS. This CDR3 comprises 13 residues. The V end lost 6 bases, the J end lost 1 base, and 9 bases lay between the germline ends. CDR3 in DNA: TGTGCCAGCAGGGACAGAAATAACTATGGCTACACCTTC. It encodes CASRDRNNYGYTF.

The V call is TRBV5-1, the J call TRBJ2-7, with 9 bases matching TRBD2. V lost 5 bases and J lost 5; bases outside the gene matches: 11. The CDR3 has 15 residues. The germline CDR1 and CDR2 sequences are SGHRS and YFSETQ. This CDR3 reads CASRLAASGKNEQYF. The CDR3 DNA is TGCGCCAGCAGGTTAGCGGCTAGCGGGAAGAACGAGCAGTACTTC.

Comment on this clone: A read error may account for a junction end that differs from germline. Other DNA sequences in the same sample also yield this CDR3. The DNA for the CDR3 is TGTGCCTGGAGTGGAGGTGGAGATCAACCCCAGCATTTT. Translation gives CAWSGGGDQPQHF. The genes are TRBV30 and TRBJ1-5; no clear D gene. Germline values: CDR1 GTSNPN, CDR2 SVGIG (reference sequence). The CDR3 runs to 13 residues.

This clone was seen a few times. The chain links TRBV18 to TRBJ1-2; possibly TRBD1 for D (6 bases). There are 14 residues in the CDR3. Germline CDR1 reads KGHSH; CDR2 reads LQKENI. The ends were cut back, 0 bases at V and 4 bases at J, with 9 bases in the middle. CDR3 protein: CASSPPGDIYGYTF. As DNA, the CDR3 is TGTGCCAGCTCACCACCGGGGGACATCTATGGCTACACCTTC. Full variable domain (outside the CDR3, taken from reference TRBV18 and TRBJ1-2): NAGVMQNPRHLVRRRGQEARLRCSPMKGHSHVYWYRQLPEEGLKFMVYLQKENIIDESGMPKERFSAEFPKEGPSILRIQQVVRGDSAAYFCASSPPGDIYGYTFGSGTRLTVV.

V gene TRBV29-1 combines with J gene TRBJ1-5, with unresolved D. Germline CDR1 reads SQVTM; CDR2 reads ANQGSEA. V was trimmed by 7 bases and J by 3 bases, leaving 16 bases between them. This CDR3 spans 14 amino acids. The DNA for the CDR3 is TGCAGCGCCCTGGACCCCGGGAACAATCAGCCCCAGCATTTT. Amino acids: CSALDPGNNQPQHF.

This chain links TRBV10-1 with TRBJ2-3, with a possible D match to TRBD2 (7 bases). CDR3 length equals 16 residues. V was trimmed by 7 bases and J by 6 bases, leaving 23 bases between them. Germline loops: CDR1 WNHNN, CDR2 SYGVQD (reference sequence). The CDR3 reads CASTSGSSGRGDTQYF. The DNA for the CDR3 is TGCGCCAGCACATCAGGCTCTAGCGGAAGGGGGGATACGCAGTATTTT.

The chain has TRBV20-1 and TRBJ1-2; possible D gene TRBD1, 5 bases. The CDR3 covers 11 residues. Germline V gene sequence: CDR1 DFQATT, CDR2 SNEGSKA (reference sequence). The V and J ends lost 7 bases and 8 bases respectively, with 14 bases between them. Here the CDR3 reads CSVGTTAGYTF. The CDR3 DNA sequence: TGCAGTGTTGGGACCACCGCGGGCTACACCTTC.

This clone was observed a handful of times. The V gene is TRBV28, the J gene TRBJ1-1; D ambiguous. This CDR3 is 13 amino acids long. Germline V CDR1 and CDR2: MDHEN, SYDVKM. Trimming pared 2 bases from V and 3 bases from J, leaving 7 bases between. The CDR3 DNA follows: TGTGCCAGCAGTTTAGGTCTTTACACTGAAGCTTTCTTT. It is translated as CASSLGLYTEAFF. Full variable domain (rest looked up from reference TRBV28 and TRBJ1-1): DVKVTQSSRYLVKRTGEKVFLECVQDMDHENMFWYRQDPGLGLRLIYFSYDVKMKEKGDIPEGYSVSREKKERFSLILESASTNQTSMYLCASSLGLYTEAFFGQGTRLTVV.

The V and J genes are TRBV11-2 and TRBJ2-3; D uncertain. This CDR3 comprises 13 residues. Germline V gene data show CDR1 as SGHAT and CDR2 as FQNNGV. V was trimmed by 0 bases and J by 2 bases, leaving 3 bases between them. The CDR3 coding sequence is TGTGCCAGCAGCTTAGATTTCACAGATACGCAGTATTTT. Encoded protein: CASSLDFTDTQYF. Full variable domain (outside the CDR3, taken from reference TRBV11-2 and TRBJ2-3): EAGVAQSPRYKIIEKRQSVAFWCNPISGHATLYWYQQILGQGPKLLIQFQNNGVVDDSQLPKDRFSAERLKGVDSTLKIQPAKLEDSAVYLCASSLDFTDTQYFGPGTRLTVL.

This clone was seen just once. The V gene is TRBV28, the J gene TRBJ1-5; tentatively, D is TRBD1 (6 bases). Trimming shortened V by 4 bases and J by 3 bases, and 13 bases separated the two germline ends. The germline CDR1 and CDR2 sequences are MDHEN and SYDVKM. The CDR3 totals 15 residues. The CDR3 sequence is CASSYRGHNNQPQHF. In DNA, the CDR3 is TGTGCCAGCAGTTACCGGGGACATAACAATCAGCCCCAGCATTTT. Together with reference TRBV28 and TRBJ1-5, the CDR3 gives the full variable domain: DVKVTQSSRYLVKRTGEKVFLECVQDMDHENMFWYRQDPGLGLRLIYFSYDVKMKEKGDIPEGYSVSREKKERFSLILESASTNQTSMYLCASSYRGHNNQPQHFGDGTRLSIL.

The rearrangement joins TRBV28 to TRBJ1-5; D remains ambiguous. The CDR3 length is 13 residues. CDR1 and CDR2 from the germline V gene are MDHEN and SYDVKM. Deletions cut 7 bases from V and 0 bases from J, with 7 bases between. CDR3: CASTPHSNQPQHF. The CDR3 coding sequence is TGTGCCAGCACCCCACATAGCAATCAGCCCCAGCATTTT.

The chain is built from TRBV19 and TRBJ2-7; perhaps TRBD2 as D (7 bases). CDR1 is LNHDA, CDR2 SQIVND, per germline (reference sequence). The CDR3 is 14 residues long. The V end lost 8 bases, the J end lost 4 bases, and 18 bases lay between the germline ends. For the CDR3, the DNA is TGTGCCAGTGGAGGGGGGGGATCCAGGTACGAGCAGTACTTC. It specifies CASGGGGSRYEQYF.

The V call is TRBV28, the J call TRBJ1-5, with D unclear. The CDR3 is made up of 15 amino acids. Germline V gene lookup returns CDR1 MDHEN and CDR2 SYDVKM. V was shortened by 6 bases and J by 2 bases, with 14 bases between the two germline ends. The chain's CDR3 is CASSSPHGGNQPQHF. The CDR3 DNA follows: TGTGCCAGCAGCTCCCCACACGGTGGCAATCAGCCCCAGCATTTT.

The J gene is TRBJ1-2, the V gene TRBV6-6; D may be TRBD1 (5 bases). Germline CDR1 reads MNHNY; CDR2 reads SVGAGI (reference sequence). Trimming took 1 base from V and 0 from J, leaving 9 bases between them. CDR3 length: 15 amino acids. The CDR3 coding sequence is TGTGCCAGCAGTTACTTACAGGACTCTAACTATGGCTACACCTTC. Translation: CASSYLQDSNYGYTF.

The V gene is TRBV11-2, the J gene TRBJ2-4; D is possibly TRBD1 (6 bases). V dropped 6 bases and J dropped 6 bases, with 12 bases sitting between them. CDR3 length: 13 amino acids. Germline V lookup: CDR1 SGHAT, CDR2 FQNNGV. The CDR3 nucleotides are TGTGCCAGCAGTGGACAGCCTAGAAACATTCAGTACTTC. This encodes CASSGQPRNIQYF.

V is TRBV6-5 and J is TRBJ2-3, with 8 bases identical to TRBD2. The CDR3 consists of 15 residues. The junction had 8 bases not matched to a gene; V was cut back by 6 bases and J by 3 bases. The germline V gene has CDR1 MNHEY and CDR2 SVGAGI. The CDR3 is CASRGRTSSTDTQYF. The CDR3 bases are TGTGCCAGCAGGGGACGGACTAGCTCGACAGATACGCAGTATTTT.

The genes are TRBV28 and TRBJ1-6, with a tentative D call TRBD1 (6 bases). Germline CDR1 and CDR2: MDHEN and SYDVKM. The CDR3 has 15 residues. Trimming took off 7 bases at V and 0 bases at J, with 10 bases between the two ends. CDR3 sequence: CASTGQSSYNSPLHF. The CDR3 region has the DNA TGTGCCAGCACCGGACAGAGCTCCTATAATTCACCCCTCCACTTT.

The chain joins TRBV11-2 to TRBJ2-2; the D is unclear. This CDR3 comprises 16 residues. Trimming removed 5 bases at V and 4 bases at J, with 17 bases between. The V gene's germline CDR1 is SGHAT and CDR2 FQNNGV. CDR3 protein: CASSLLGSSGTGELFF. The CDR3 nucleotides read TGTGCCAGCAGCCTCCTGGGCAGTTCTGGCACCGGGGAGCTGTTTTTT.

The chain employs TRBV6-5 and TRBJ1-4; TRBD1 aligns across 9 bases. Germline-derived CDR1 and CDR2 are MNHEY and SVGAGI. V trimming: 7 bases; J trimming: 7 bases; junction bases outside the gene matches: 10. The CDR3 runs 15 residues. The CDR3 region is CASNRGTGLREKLFF. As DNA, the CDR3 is TGTGCCAGCAATCGCGGGACAGGGCTTCGTGAAAAACTGTTTTTT.

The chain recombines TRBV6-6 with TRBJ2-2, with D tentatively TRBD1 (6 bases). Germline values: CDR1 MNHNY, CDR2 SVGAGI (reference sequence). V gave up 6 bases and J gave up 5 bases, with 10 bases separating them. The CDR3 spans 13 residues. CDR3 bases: TGTGCCAGCAGACGGACAGAGACCGGGGAGCTGTTTTTT. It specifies CASRRTETGELFF.

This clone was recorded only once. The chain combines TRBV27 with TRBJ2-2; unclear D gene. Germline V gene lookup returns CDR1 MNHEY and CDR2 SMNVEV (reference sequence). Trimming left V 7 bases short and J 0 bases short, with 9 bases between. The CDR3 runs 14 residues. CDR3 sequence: CASTDGSNTGELFF. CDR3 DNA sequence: TGTGCCAGCACCGACGGTTCGAACACCGGGGAGCTGTTTTTT.

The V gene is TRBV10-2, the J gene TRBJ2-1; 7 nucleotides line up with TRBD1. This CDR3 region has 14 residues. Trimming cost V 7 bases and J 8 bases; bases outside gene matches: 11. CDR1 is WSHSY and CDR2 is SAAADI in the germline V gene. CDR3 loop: CASTEGDSFHEQFF. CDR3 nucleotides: TGCGCCAGCACCGAAGGGGACAGTTTCCATGAGCAGTTCTTC.

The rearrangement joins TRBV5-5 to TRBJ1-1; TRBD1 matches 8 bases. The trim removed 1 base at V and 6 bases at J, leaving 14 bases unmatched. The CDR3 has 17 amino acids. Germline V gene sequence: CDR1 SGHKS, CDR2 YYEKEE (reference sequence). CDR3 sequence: CASSLSDGRGPKPEAFF. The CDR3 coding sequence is TGTGCCAGCAGCTTGAGTGACGGCAGGGGGCCGAAACCTGAAGCTTTCTTT.

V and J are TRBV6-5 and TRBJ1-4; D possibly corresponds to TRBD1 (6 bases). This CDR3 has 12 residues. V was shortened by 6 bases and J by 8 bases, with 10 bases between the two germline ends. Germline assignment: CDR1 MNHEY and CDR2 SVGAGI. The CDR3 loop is CASSLTGEKLFF. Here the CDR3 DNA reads TGTGCCAGCAGCCTTACAGGGGAAAAACTGTTTTTT.